What follows are 16 T cell receptor beta chains derived from one specimen sequenced in a study of response to subunit inactivated influenza vaccine. TCRdb analysed the RT-PCR reads with MiXCR anew, one entry per CDR3 protein. The sample lists about 520,000 distinct CDR3 sequences, approximately 11% occurring once. Source: PBMCs from blood, taken more than 35 days after vaccination. All receptors come from a man in his fifties who received an inactivated influenza vaccine.

This clonotype has a count of ten or more. This sequence joins TRBV15 and TRBJ2-5; 7 nucleotides line up with TRBD1. Per germline, CDR1 LNHNV and CDR2 YYDKDF (reference sequence). The CDR3 covers 14 residues. The CDR3 nucleotides read TGTGCAATAGACCCGATTAGGGGGCTGGAGACCCAGTACTTC. Translation: CAIDPIRGLETQYF.

Ten or more counts support this clonotype. V is TRBV4-1 and J is TRBJ2-1; D unresolved. V was clipped by 2 bases and J by 9 bases, with 11 bases between them. The CDR3 totals 13 residues. Germline lookup yields CDR1 MGHRA and CDR2 YSYEKL. Written as DNA, the CDR3 is TGCGCCAGCAGCCAACCTTATCAAACTGAGCAGTTCTTC. Amino acid sequence: CASSQPYQTEQFF.

This clonotype was seen at least ten times. The CDR3 sequence is CSVGLAGSYEQYF. The CDR3 DNA reads as TGCAGCGTTGGTTTAGCGGGATCCTACGAGCAGTACTTC. V gene TRBV29-1 combines with J gene TRBJ2-7; 8 bases map to TRBD2. The CDR3 has 13 amino acids. Germline assignment: CDR1 SQVTM and CDR2 ANQGSEA. The J segment lost 1 base and the V segment lost 4 bases, leaving 3 bases of the junction unmatched.

Many counts were recorded for this clonotype. The V gene is TRBV12-3 or TRBV12-4, the J gene TRBJ2-3, with D possibly being TRBD2 (6 bases). V shed 5 bases and J shed 0 bases, with 12 bases lying between them. This CDR3 has 15 amino acids. The CDR3 loop is CASSRRGGSTDTQYF. CDR3 sequence (DNA): TGTGCCAGCAGTCGACGGGGAGGTAGCACAGATACGCAGTATTTT.

This clonotype was recorded many times. The V call is TRBV7-9, the J call TRBJ1-6; D is unresolved. V dropped 2 bases and J dropped 10 bases, with 6 bases sitting between them. The germline CDR1 and CDR2 sequences are SEHNR and FQNEAQ (reference sequence). The CDR3 is 12 residues long. DNA of the CDR3: TGTGCCAGCAGCTTATCCAGCTCACCCCTCCACTTT. It codes for CASSLSSSPLHF. Drawing the rest from reference TRBV7-9 and TRBJ1-6, the complete variable domain is DTGVSQNPRHKITKRGQNVTFRCDPISEHNRLYWYRQTLGQGPEFLTYFQNEAQLEKSRLLSDRFSAERPKGSFSTLEIQRTEQGDSAMYLCASSLSSSPLHFGNGTRLTVT.

Only a few counts were recorded for this clonotype. The rearrangement joins TRBV5-1 to TRBJ2-1; unclear D gene. The ends were cut back, 0 bases at V and 4 bases at J, with 14 bases in the middle. The germline CDR1 and CDR2 sequences are SGHRS and YFSETQ. This CDR3 contains 16 residues. The CDR3 reads CASSLAARNLYNEQFF. The CDR3 nucleotides are TGCGCCAGCAGCTTGGCGGCGCGGAACCTTTACAATGAGCAGTTCTTC.

The chain uses TRBV11-1 and TRBJ2-6; possible D gene TRBD1, 5 bases. Trimming shortened V by 2 bases and J by 0 bases, and 20 bases separated the two germline ends. The CDR3 extends over 20 amino acids. Germline V gene sequence: CDR1 SGHAT, CDR2 FQDESV (reference sequence). CDR3 sequence (DNA): TGTGCCAGCAGCTTAAGGATGGGTCAGGGAATGAACTCTGGGGCCAACGTCCTGACTTTC. Protein sequence: CASSLRMGQGMNSGANVLTF.

This clonotype was counted only a few times. The rearrangement links TRBV9 to TRBJ2-1, with 10 bases aligning to TRBD2. The germline CDR1 and CDR2 sequences are SGDLS and YYNGEE. The J segment lost 3 bases and the V segment lost 2 bases, leaving 5 bases of the junction unmatched. The CDR3 loop spans 16 amino acids. CDR3 sequence reads: CASSVQAGGSYNEQFF. The CDR3 bases are TGTGCCAGCAGCGTCCAAGCGGGAGGGAGCTACAATGAGCAGTTCTTC.

This clonotype showed up many times. The rearrangement uses TRBV20-1 and TRBJ2-7; D remains unclear. CDR1 and CDR2 from the germline V gene are DFQATT and SNEGSKA (reference sequence). CDR3 length: 14 amino acids. V lost 3 bases to trimming and J lost 0 bases, with 12 bases between them. The CDR3 loop is CSARRTGDSYEQYF. CDR3 DNA sequence: TGCAGTGCTAGGAGGACCGGCGACTCCTACGAGCAGTACTTC.

The rearrangement links TRBV6-1 to TRBJ1-6; D gene uncertain. The CDR3 length is 16 residues. With 6 bases removed from V and 9 bases from J, the gap between germline ends came to 21 bases. Germline V gives CDR1 MNHNS, CDR2 SASEGT. The CDR3 DNA reads TGTGCCAGCAGCCTTAAGACCCACAATATGGGTTCACCCCTCCACTTT. Its translation is CASSLKTHNMGSPLHF.

This clonotype has just a few counts. The V call is TRBV6-1, the J call TRBJ1-5; D gene uncertain. The CDR3 is 14 amino acids. CDR1 is MNHNS, CDR2 SASEGT, per germline. V was cut by 5 bases and J by 0 bases, with 8 bases left in between. DNA of the CDR3: TGTGCCAGCAGTCTCAAGATTAGCAATCAGCCCCAGCATTTT. Its translation is CASSLKISNQPQHF.

This clonotype was seen only a few times. V is TRBV7-2 and J is TRBJ2-1, with 9 bases fitting TRBD1. Trimming cost V 5 bases and J 3 bases; bases outside gene matches: 8. Looked up from germline, CDR1 is SGHTA and CDR2 is FQGNSA. CDR3 length: 16 amino acids. CDR3 sequence reads: CASSPGQGSYYNEQFF. CDR3 in DNA: TGTGCCAGCAGCCCGGGACAGGGCTCGTACTACAATGAGCAGTTCTTC.

The sample holds a few counts of this clonotype. The chain uses TRBV20-1 and TRBJ1-5; 7 bases align to TRBD1. V was pared by 5 bases and J by 7 bases, with 11 bases of the junction left unmatched. This CDR3 comprises 14 residues. CDR1 is DFQATT and CDR2 is SNEGSKA in the germline V gene (reference sequence). DNA for the CDR3: TGCAGTGCTTGGGCAGGGAGGGGGCAACAGCCCCAGCATTTT. Translated, it gives CSAWAGRGQQPQHF.

V is TRBV9 and J is TRBJ2-3, with D possibly TRBD2 on 6 matching bases. Trimming shortened V by 4 bases and J by 4 bases, and 16 bases separated the two germline ends. The CDR3 is made up of 15 amino acids. Per the germline V gene, CDR1 is SGDLS and CDR2 is YYNGEE. The CDR3 DNA sequence: TGTGCCAGCAGCAACCCCCTAGCGTTGGCAGATACGCAGTATTTT. Translated: CASSNPLALADTQYF.

This clonotype was picked up a small number of times. The rearrangement links TRBV5-6 to TRBJ1-4, with D tentatively TRBD1 (5 bases). CDR1 SGHDT and CDR2 YYEEEE come from the germline V gene. The CDR3 has 15 residues. V gave up 4 bases and J gave up 8 bases, with 18 bases separating them. The CDR3 DNA is TGTGCCAGCAGCCGCCCGAGGGGAGAAGGAGAAAAACTGTTTTTT. Amino acid sequence: CASSRPRGEGEKLFF.

The CDR3 reads CASSLQGPGNNQPQHF. The DNA of the CDR3 is TGTGCCAGCAGCTTACAGGGCCCCGGCAACAATCAGCCCCAGCATTTT. The chain has TRBV7-6 and TRBJ1-5; D is possibly TRBD1 (5 bases). This CDR3 spans 16 amino acids. Germline V gene lookup returns CDR1 SGHVS and CDR2 FNYEAQ. Trimming cost V 2 bases and J 3 bases, with 14 bases left between them.